This T cell receptor (beta chain) is drawn from a study of shared clonotypes between healthy human individuals. Background on the study: Plates per donor: three CD4 naive, three CD4 memory, two CD8 naive, one CD8 memory. General study findings and limits: Several donors shared 5% to 5.5% of their naive CD4 clonotypes. Deeper or shallower sequencing was expected to change how clonotypes are shared among donors.

Concerning this clone itself: Its antigen is as yet unknown.

V lost 6 bases and J 1 base, leaving 9 bases between the germline ends. CDR1 SQVTM and CDR2 ANQGSEA come from the germline V gene. The CDR3 spans 13 residues. Profiling relied on immunoSEQ multiplex PCR, and the TCRdb table lists in-frame clones only, not all of them. The sample lists over 1.4 million clones, approximately 96% seen once, with approximately 1% in the top ten. The receptor's source is a man younger than 40 in good health. Input material: naive CD4+ T cells sorted from blood. Noted subset: CD45RA+ positively selected. This chain uses TRBV29-1 with TRBJ2-2; D gene unclear. The chain's CDR3 is CSVSIGNTGELFF. CDR3 coding DNA: TGCAGCGTCTCAATAGGGAACACCGGGGAGCTGTTTTTT.